This T cell receptor (beta chain) was sequenced during a study of T cell responses to AZD1222 COVID-19 vaccine (dated by TCRdb to the early 2020s). For context, the study as a whole: Because spike-specific TCR depth and breadth did not differ between the two schedules, AZD1222 recipients who got a second dose at roughly 4 weeks were pooled with those who got a second dose at roughly 12 weeks. A total of 230 or so trial participants underwent TCR sequencing, of whom 207 received two doses of AZD1222 and some 26 received two doses of the MenACWY control vaccine. Trial participants were enrolled into age subgroups of 18-55, 56-69 and 70-plus years, which contained about 160, 30 and 59 TCR-sequenced participants, respectively. What the research found in general, with its limitations: The whole spike protein was spanned by vaccine-associated CD4 TCRs, and dominant responses were seen in regions 160-218 and 743-854. Reportedly, close to half of the unique spike-specific TCRs recognized epitopes lying outside the regions that are mutated in the B.1.351 and B.1.1.7 variants. Participants were mostly white British, with more females than males. The authors suggested clonal diversity may have been underestimated. Conclusions about previously exposed vaccinees were limited because only five to seven AZD1222 recipients were SARS-CoV-2 seropositive at baseline. In the small 56-69-year group, the increase in depth fell short of significance, most likely because of low power. Because no day 14 peak-response samples were available, the repertoires could be characterized only after the peak T cell response. Spike-specific TCR breadth and depth rose significantly after two AZD1222 doses compared with day 0 and with MenACWY recipients.

As for this clone: No cognate antigen has been identified for it. The record has no base qualities; no much larger clone is one base away.

From its cysteine to its phenylalanine, the CDR3 spans 17 amino acids. Just CDR3 DNA is preserved here, 51 bases in frame from base 1. Looking up the germline V gene (reference sequence) yields CDR1 LNHDA and CDR2 SQIVND. Trimming at the junction amounts to 0 bases on V and 0 bases on J, and the germline ends lie 11 bases apart. Sample time point, as interpreted from the label and publication: baseline before first vaccination. Vaccinee samples came from UK trials COV001 and COV002, including a single-blind randomized controlled phase 2/3 trial of AZD1222 (ChAdOx1 nCoV-19) in healthy adults. Trial participant PBMC samples were collected at day 0 and day 28 after the second dose for TCRbeta chain sequencing. The CDR3 regions of human TCRbeta chains were analyzed by immunosequencing. The study's processing was this. Repertoire TCRs were checked for matches against a reference library of SARS-CoV-2-specific TCRs that had been generated using the MIRA antigen-specificity platform. Breadth was defined as the fraction of unique TCRs that were SARS-CoV-2-associated. Depth was defined as the fraction of total T cells that were SARS-CoV-2-associated. Using the MIRA data, each spike-specific TCR was mapped to the spike region that the TCR reacts to and placed in a CD4 or CD8 class. Log10-transformed breadth and depth values were compared by one-way ANOVA with Sidak's multiple comparisons tests. The table comes from immuneACCESS by way of TCRdb, which keeps in-frame sequences with V and J called. Part of the clones is missing from these tables; in studies checked, under half for an unresolved V gene and the rest for unknown reasons. The DNA gave D and trimming, while V, J and clone size come from that table. This sample comprises roughly 190,000 clones, 80% to 95% of them detected only once. The top ten constitute approximately 4% of the sample.

This receptor was taken from an adult in good health. The source material was peripheral blood, sampled on day 0 of AZD1222 vaccination. Recombination joined TRBV19 with TRBJ2-2; the D gene assignment is ambiguous. Here is the DNA: TGTGCCAGTAGTATAGAGGGAATGCAGACGAACACCGGGGAGCTGTTTTTT. It translates as CASSIEGMQTNTGELFF.